The 20 T cell receptor beta chains given below trace back to one sample, sequenced in a study of identical twins. A single record per CDR3 protein comes from TCRdb applying MiXCR to the 5' RACE reads. The sample has around 960,000 distinct CDR3 sequences; approximately 13% are singletons. Another study also made use of these data, one on yellow fever vaccine responses in identical twins.

Input material: PBMCs. These receptors came from a woman aged 18-29 years in good health.

The rearrangement links TRBV5-1 to TRBJ2-7; D unresolved. Germline CDR1 is SGHRS and CDR2 is YFSETQ. V was pared by 0 bases and J by 1 base, with 11 bases between. This CDR3 comprises 15 residues. The CDR3 DNA follows: TGCGCCAGCAGCTTGGAAGGGATTACTTCCTACGAGCAGTACTTC. Its translation: CASSLEGITSYEQYF.

The chain recombines TRBV12-3 or TRBV12-4 with TRBJ1-4; D possibly corresponds to TRBD1 (5 bases). V dropped 1 base and J dropped 7 bases, with 10 bases sitting between them. CDR3 size: 14 residues. CDR3 nucleotides: TGTGCCAGCAGTTTAGTAGGGGTTGGTGAAAAACTGTTTTTT. It encodes CASSLVGVGEKLFF.

This clonotype showed up just a few times. The V and J genes are TRBV5-6 and TRBJ2-3, with unresolved D. CDR1 and CDR2 from the germline V gene are SGHDT and YYEEEE. The CDR3 is 14 residues long. The germline V and J ends were trimmed by 3 bases and 2 bases, with 10 bases remaining between them. The CDR3 DNA sequence: TGTGCCAGCAGCTGGAGACAAGACACAGATACGCAGTATTTT. Encoded protein: CASSWRQDTDTQYF.

There are many counts of this clonotype. V and J are TRBV6-1 and TRBJ2-3; D gene unclear. V lost 1 base and J lost 0, with 11 bases in between. Germline V lookup: CDR1 MNHNS, CDR2 SASEGT. The CDR3 has 16 amino acids. The CDR3 loop reads CASSEEFVPSTDTQYF. The CDR3 region has the DNA TGTGCCAGCAGTGAAGAGTTCGTTCCTAGCACAGATACGCAGTATTTT.

The chain carries TRBV5-1 and TRBJ2-5; D is perhaps TRBD1 (6 bases). The CDR3 loop spans 15 amino acids. Trimming stripped 4 bases from V and 2 bases from J, with 15 bases between. The germline CDR1 and CDR2 sequences are SGHRS and YFSETQ. The CDR3 here is CASSPGQQYQETQYF. The CDR3 DNA reads as TGCGCCAGCAGCCCAGGACAGCAATATCAAGAGACCCAGTACTTC.

V and J are TRBV7-9 and TRBJ2-3; D unclear. This CDR3 contains 16 residues. Trimming took 5 bases from V and 0 from J, leaving 15 bases between them. CDR1 and CDR2 (germline): SEHNR, FQNEAQ (reference sequence). This CDR3 is CASSPSDVPSTDTQYF. Here the CDR3 DNA reads TGTGCCAGCAGCCCCTCGGACGTTCCTAGCACAGATACGCAGTATTTT. Full variable domain (outside the CDR3, taken from reference TRBV7-9 and TRBJ2-3): DTGVSQNPRHKITKRGQNVTFRCDPISEHNRLYWYRQTLGQGPEFLTYFQNEAQLEKSRLLSDRFSAERPKGSFSTLEIQRTEQGDSAMYLCASSPSDVPSTDTQYFGPGTRLTVL.

This clonotype was detected many times. The V and J genes are TRBV12-3 or TRBV12-4 and TRBJ2-2, with no clear D. This CDR3 region has 16 residues. The V end was cut by 5 bases, the J end by 2 bases, with 15 bases between. This CDR3 is CASSAPRSSNTGELFF. As DNA, the CDR3 is TGTGCCAGCAGTGCCCCAAGGTCTTCTAACACCGGGGAGCTGTTTTTT.

This sequence joins TRBV3-1 and TRBJ2-5, with D possibly being TRBD1 or TRBD2 (6 bases each). This CDR3 is 15 amino acids long. The V end lost 1 base, the J end lost 2 bases, and 11 bases lay between the germline ends. The germline V gene has CDR1 LGHDT and CDR2 YNNKEL (reference sequence). The CDR3 loop is CASSQVKGGQETQYF. CDR3 DNA: TGTGCCAGCAGCCAAGTTAAGGGGGGACAAGAGACCCAGTACTTC.

CDR3: CASTKEGGGFYNEQFF. The DNA of the CDR3 is TGTGCCAGCACCAAAGAGGGCGGGGGCTTTTACAATGAGCAGTTCTTC. V and J are TRBV2 and TRBJ2-1; the D gene is possibly TRBD2 (7 bases). The CDR3 totals 16 residues. In germline, CDR1 is SNHLY, CDR2 FYNNEI. The V gene lost 7 bases and the J gene lost 4 bases, with 20 bases spanning the gap. Combining the CDR3 with reference TRBV2 and TRBJ2-1 gives the whole variable domain EPEVTQTPSHQVTQMGQEVILRCVPISNHLYFYWYRQILGQKVEFLVSFYNNEISEKSEIFDDQFSVERPDGSNFTLKIRSTKLEDSAMYFCASTKEGGGFYNEQFFGPGTRLTVL.

The V call is TRBV4-1, the J call TRBJ2-7, with 7 positions matching TRBD2. The CDR3 loop spans 15 amino acids. J lost 4 bases, V lost 3 bases, and 9 bases had no gene match. Germline CDR1 is MGHRA and CDR2 is YSYEKL. The CDR3, as DNA: TGCGCCAGCAGCCAGTCGAGGGCTAGCGGTTACGAGCAGTACTTC. Its protein is CASSQSRASGYEQYF.

This clonotype was counted between two and nine times. This sequence joins TRBV9 and TRBJ2-3; 8 bases match TRBD2. Germline-derived CDR1 and CDR2 are SGDLS and YYNGEE. The CDR3 contains 15 residues. The V gene end was trimmed by 3 bases and the J gene end by 2 bases; junction bases not matched to a gene: 5. CDR3 protein: CASSDSGAVTDTQYF. In DNA, the CDR3 is TGTGCCAGCAGCGATAGCGGGGCGGTCACAGATACGCAGTATTTT.

This clonotype showed up many times. CDR3 region: CASLLEGTDTQYF. CDR3 DNA sequence: TGTGCCAGCCTACTAGAAGGGACAGATACGCAGTATTTT. The V gene is TRBV2, the J gene TRBJ2-3, with a tentative D call TRBD2 (5 bases). V was cut by 8 bases and J by 3 bases, with 12 bases left in between. The V gene's germline CDR1 is SNHLY and CDR2 FYNNEI. The CDR3 is 13 residues long.

This clonotype was observed a handful of times. The chain combines TRBV13 with TRBJ2-5, with TRBD2 identical over 9 bases. The V gene's germline CDR1 is PRHDT and CDR2 FYEKMQ (reference sequence). There are 17 residues in the CDR3. V shed 5 bases, J shed 2 bases, and the junction held 12 bases outside the gene matches. CDR3 in DNA: TGTGCCAGCAGCCCCCACCCACTAGCGGGCGATCAAGAGACCCAGTACTTC. It yields the protein CASSPHPLAGDQETQYF.

The chain joins TRBV7-7 to TRBJ2-7; 8 nucleotides agree with TRBD1. CDR3 size: 15 residues. The J segment lost 6 bases and the V segment lost 5 bases, leaving 12 bases of the junction unmatched. Germline V CDR1 and CDR2: SSHAT, FNYEAQ (reference sequence). CDR3 protein: CASSPTRTGKGEQYF. CDR3 bases: TGTGCCAGCAGCCCAACCAGGACAGGGAAAGGCGAGCAGTACTTC. Using reference TRBV7-7 and TRBJ2-7 for the parts outside the CDR3, the full variable domain is GAGVSQSPRYKVTKRGQDVTLRCDPISSHATLYWYQQALGQGPEFLTYFNYEAQPDKSGLPSDRFSAERPEGSISTLTIQRTEQRDSAMYRCASSPTRTGKGEQYFGPGTRLTVT.

This clonotype has only a few counts. V gene TRBV6-1 combines with J gene TRBJ2-3; D unclear. Trimming left V 4 bases short and J 5 bases short, with 16 bases between. This CDR3 is built from 15 residues. Germline CDR1 is MNHNS and CDR2 is SASEGT. CDR3 coding DNA: TGTGCCAGCAGTGTAAACTCACTGCCAGGAGATACGCAGTATTTT. Amino acid sequence: CASSVNSLPGDTQYF.

Many counts were recorded for this clonotype. V gene TRBV28 combines with J gene TRBJ2-7; D unclear. Germline-derived CDR1 and CDR2 are MDHEN and SYDVKM. The CDR3 sequence is 12 residues long. The V and J ends lost 3 bases and 2 bases respectively, with 5 bases between them. Here the CDR3 reads CASSFWAYEQYF. The CDR3, as DNA: TGTGCCAGCAGTTTTTGGGCCTACGAGCAGTACTTC. The full variable domain, its missing parts supplied by reference TRBV28 and TRBJ2-7, is DVKVTQSSRYLVKRTGEKVFLECVQDMDHENMFWYRQDPGLGLRLIYFSYDVKMKEKGDIPEGYSVSREKKERFSLILESASTNQTSMYLCASSFWAYEQYFGPGTRLTVT.

V and J are TRBV19 and TRBJ2-1; 8 bases agree with TRBD1. The CDR3 has 14 residues. CDR1 is LNHDA, CDR2 SQIVND, per germline (reference sequence). V dropped 6 bases and J dropped 3; count of bases not matched to a gene: 4. Here the CDR3 reads CASRPQGVYNEQFF. CDR3 bases: TGTGCCAGTAGACCACAGGGGGTCTACAATGAGCAGTTCTTC.

The sample holds many counts of this clonotype. The chain combines TRBV12-3 or TRBV12-4 with TRBJ2-3, with D uncertain. Trimming took 2 bases from V and 1 from J, leaving 10 bases between them. This CDR3 has 15 amino acids. The CDR3 reads CASSLSGYGTDTQYF. The DNA of the CDR3 is TGTGCCAGCAGTTTATCCGGGTATGGCACAGATACGCAGTATTTT.

This clonotype has only a few counts. For the CDR3, the DNA is TGTGCCAGCAGCCTATCGGGGCTAGCGGAATCGAGGGGTGAGCAGTTCTTC. It yields the protein CASSLSGLAESRGEQFF. The chain couples TRBV28 to TRBJ2-1, with TRBD2 identical over 7 bases. CDR1 is MDHEN and CDR2 is SYDVKM in the germline V gene. The CDR3 has 17 amino acids. The V segment lost 6 bases and the J segment 9 bases; nucleotides outside the gene matches: 20.

This clonotype was detected a few times. V is TRBV20-1 and J is TRBJ2-7; the match to TRBD2 covers 7 bases. Germline V gene sequence: CDR1 DFQATT, CDR2 SNEGSKA (reference sequence). The CDR3 has 15 amino acids. With V trimmed by 0 bases and J by 0 bases, 5 bases remained unmatched. The CDR3 DNA reads TGCAGTGCTAGAGATAACGGGAGGACCTCCTACGAGCAGTACTTC. Its translation: CSARDNGRTSYEQYF.